The TCR beta chain described here comes from a study of blood T cells in healthy people across ages. About this clonotype itself: Just one base apart from a much larger clone, this may be a read error. The conserved closing phenylalanine or tryptophan is absent in this CDR3, likely reflecting a read error.

CDR3 length: 14 amino acids. V trimming: 10 bases; J trimming: 6 bases; junction bases outside the gene matches: 7. Primers used in a second PCR of about 7 to 12 cycles were a sample-barcoded 5' primer and a J-beta primer mix. All cDNA molecules were each tagged by a template-switch adaptor with 12 random nucleotides. TCRdb re-derived calls from the 5' RACE reads in MiXCR, one entry per CDR3 protein. The table has just under 900,000 distinct CDR3 sequences, more than 25% seen once. The chain employs TRBV12-3 or TRBV12-4 and TRBJ2-3, with TRBD2 matching over 13 bases. Sequenced input: blood. This TCR was recovered from a woman of 80 years or more in good health. The CDR3 DNA reads as TGTGCCATTACACTAGCGGGGGGGCTCGATACGCAGTATGTT. This encodes CAITLAGGLDTQYV.